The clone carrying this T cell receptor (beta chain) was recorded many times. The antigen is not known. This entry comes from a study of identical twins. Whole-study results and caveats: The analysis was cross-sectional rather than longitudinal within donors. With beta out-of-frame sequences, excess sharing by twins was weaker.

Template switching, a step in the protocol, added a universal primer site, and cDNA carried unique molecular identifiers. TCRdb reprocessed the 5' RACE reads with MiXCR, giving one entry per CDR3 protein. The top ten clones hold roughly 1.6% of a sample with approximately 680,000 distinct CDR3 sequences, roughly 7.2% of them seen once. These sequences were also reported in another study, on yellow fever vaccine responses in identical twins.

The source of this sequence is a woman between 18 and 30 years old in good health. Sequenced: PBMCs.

The CDR3 DNA is TGTGCCAGCCTCCCGGTGGAGGGCTCCTACGAGCAGTACTTC. Its protein product is CASLPVEGSYEQYF. The rearrangement links TRBV7-2 to TRBJ2-7; maybe TRBD2 (6 bases). The germline CDR1 and CDR2 sequences are SGHTA and FQGNSA. Trimming shortened V by 8 bases and J by 0 bases, and 14 bases separated the two germline ends. The CDR3 is 14 amino acids.